The 21 T cell receptor beta chains presented below share a single source sample, sequenced in a study of T-cell memory formation after mild COVID-19. TCRdb used MiXCR to reprocess the 5' RACE reads, holding one entry per CDR3 protein. Of under 700,000 distinct CDR3 sequences detected, roughly 22% appear once; the ten largest clones hold approximately 13%. The sequenced sample consisted of PBMCs or a T cell subset sorted from them (not recorded which). These TCRs come from an adult woman who had mild COVID-19 (a few samples of this study predate the infection). Cell type and time point are not known.

This clonotype has only one observation. The chain carries TRBV4-1 and TRBJ2-7, with TRBD1 identical over 8 bases. This CDR3 region has 15 residues. Germline trimming cut 5 bases from V and 2 bases from J; bases unmatched to any gene: 8. Germline V CDR1 and CDR2: MGHRA, YSYEKL. CDR3 in DNA: TGCGCCAGCAGCGCGGACAGGGATGGAACCTACGAGCAGTACTTC. Its protein product is CASSADRDGTYEQYF.

The chain links TRBV7-2 to TRBJ2-1; no clear D. The CDR3 is made up of 14 amino acids. V gave up 3 bases and J gave up 2 bases, with 8 bases separating them. Germline values: CDR1 SGHTA, CDR2 FQGNSA. The DNA of the CDR3 is TGTGCCAGCAGCTTTCGGCAGCCCTACAATGAGCAGTTCTTC. This encodes CASSFRQPYNEQFF.

This clonotype was found once. At one of its ends the junction is not consistent with the germline gene, which may arise from a read error. The genes are TRBV4-1 and TRBJ2-3; 7 nucleotides line up with TRBD1. The germline V gene has CDR1 MGHRA and CDR2 YSYEKL. This CDR3 spans 16 amino acids. Here the CDR3 DNA reads TGTGCCAGCAGCCAACCCCGACAGGGCCGGGCAGATACGCAGTATTTT. It specifies CASSQPRQGRADTQYF.

The chain is built from TRBV12-3 or TRBV12-4 and TRBJ1-3, with D unclear. The CDR3 covers 14 residues. V was pared by 2 bases and J by 4 bases, with 9 bases between. The CDR3 region is CASSLKGSGNTIYF. CDR3 bases: TGTGCCAGCAGTTTAAAGGGCTCGGGAAACACCATATATTTT.

This clonotype came up a few times. This rearrangement joins TRBV6-6 to TRBJ2-7; possibly TRBD1 or TRBD2 for D (5 bases each). Germline lookup yields CDR1 MNHNY and CDR2 SVGAGI (reference sequence). The CDR3 sequence is 13 residues long. The germline V and J ends were trimmed by 6 bases and 1 base, with 10 bases remaining between them. The CDR3 protein is CASSRDVSYEQYF. The CDR3 nucleotides read TGTGCCAGCAGCCGGGACGTATCCTACGAGCAGTACTTC.

The chain employs TRBV6-2 or TRBV6-3 and TRBJ2-7, with no clear D. The CDR3 length is 15 residues. The germline V gene encodes CDR1 MNHEY and CDR2 SVGEGT. The ends were cut back, 7 bases at V and 3 bases at J, with 19 bases in the middle. The CDR3 spells CASTPREVLNYEQYF. The CDR3 DNA follows: TGTGCCAGCACCCCCCGTGAGGTGTTGAACTACGAGCAGTACTTC.

There are a few counts of this clonotype. CDR3 in amino acids: CASSLASEGELFF. The CDR3 coding sequence is TGTGCCAGCAGCTTAGCCTCGGAAGGGGAGCTGTTTTTT. This chain connects TRBV7-6 to TRBJ2-2; D is uncertain. Per the germline V gene, CDR1 is SGHVS and CDR2 is FNYEAQ. This CDR3 has 13 amino acids. Trimming took 0 bases from V and 8 from J, leaving 7 bases between them.

The chain employs TRBV6-2 or TRBV6-3 and TRBJ2-5; D is unclear. Per germline, CDR1 MNHEY and CDR2 SVGEGT. The CDR3 loop spans 15 amino acids. Trimming removed 5 bases from V and 1 base from J, with 14 bases in between. CDR3 sequence: CASSTGFKLQETQYF. The CDR3 bases are TGTGCCAGCAGTACCGGTTTCAAACTCCAAGAGACCCAGTACTTC.

This clonotype was counted between two and nine times. The chain links TRBV7-9 to TRBJ2-1, with 8 nucleotides matching TRBD1. Trimming at V came to 5 bases and at J to 4 bases, leaving 4 bases not matched to a gene. The germline V gene has CDR1 SEHNR and CDR2 FQNEAQ (reference sequence). This CDR3 contains 14 residues. This CDR3 is CASSQGASYNEQFF. CDR3 in DNA: TGTGCCAGCAGCCAGGGGGCGTCGTACAATGAGCAGTTCTTC.

The chain joins TRBV12-5 to TRBJ2-2; 9 nucleotides agree with TRBD1. Germline loops: CDR1 LGHNT, CDR2 FRNRAP. V shed 6 bases, J shed 10 bases, and the junction held 15 bases outside the gene matches. CDR3 size: 16 residues. This chain's CDR3 is CASGLPGTGTLTELFF. In nucleotides, the CDR3 is TGTGCTAGTGGCCTTCCCGGGACAGGGACCCTCACGGAGCTGTTTTTT.

This clonotype was detected ten times or more. The junction departs from the called germline gene at one end, perhaps through a read error. The CDR3 region has the DNA TGTGCCAGCAGCTCCCCCTCCCGACCTTCCTGGTTCTTC. Amino acid sequence: CASSSPSRPSWFF. The chain uses TRBV7-8 and TRBJ2-5; D uncertain. The CDR3 runs 13 residues. In germline, CDR1 is SGHVS, CDR2 FQNEAQ. Full variable domain (remainder filled in from reference TRBV7-8 and TRBJ2-5): GAGVSQSPRYKVAKRGQDVALRCDPISGHVSLFWYQQALGQGPEFLTYFQNEAQLDKSGLPSDRFFAERPEGSVSTLKIQRTQQEDSAVYLCASSSPSRPSWFFGPGTRLLVL.

A few counts support this clonotype. The chain links TRBV7-3 to TRBJ2-1, with D possibly matching TRBD2 (6 bases). CDR1 is SGHTA, CDR2 FQGTGA, per germline. Trimming took off 2 bases at V and 6 bases at J, with 14 bases between the two ends. The CDR3 extends over 15 amino acids. CDR3 protein: CASSLGGEKANEQFF. The CDR3 region has the DNA TGTGCCAGCAGCTTAGGAGGGGAGAAGGCCAATGAGCAGTTCTTC.

In this sample, this clonotype turned up a few times. The genes are TRBV14 and TRBJ2-2; 10 nucleotides match TRBD2. Germline values: CDR1 SGHDN, CDR2 FVKESK. The CDR3 contains 17 residues. The trim removed 4 bases at V and 4 bases at J, leaving 9 bases unmatched. CDR3 bases: TGTGCCAGCAGCCTCGGGACTAGCGTACTCCCCACCGGGGAGCTGTTTTTT. Translated: CASSLGTSVLPTGELFF.

The chain carries TRBV7-9 and TRBJ2-5; 12 positions match TRBD2. J was trimmed by 4 bases and V by 5 bases; bases with no gene match: 2. This CDR3 spans 14 amino acids. CDR1 and CDR2 (germline): SEHNR, FQNEAQ (reference sequence). The DNA of the CDR3 is TGTGCCAGCAGCGGACTAGCGGGGACAGAGACCCAGTACTTC. Protein sequence: CASSGLAGTETQYF.

The chain joins TRBV6-2 or TRBV6-3 to TRBJ1-1; D is unclear. From germline, CDR1 is MNHEY and CDR2 SVGEGT. The CDR3 covers 12 residues. Trimming left V 1 base short and J 5 bases short, with 5 bases between. CDR3 sequence (DNA): TGTGCCAGCAGTTACTGGAGGACTGAAGCTTTCTTT. It is translated as CASSYWRTEAFF.

The chain links TRBV10-3 to TRBJ2-7; a possible D gene is TRBD2 (5 bases). V was pared by 6 bases and J by 3 bases, with 15 bases between. The CDR3 spans 14 residues. Per germline, CDR1 ENHRY and CDR2 SYGVKD. This CDR3 reads CAISENDGVYEQYF. CDR3 nucleotide sequence: TGTGCCATCAGCGAGAACGACGGGGTCTACGAGCAGTACTTC.

This clonotype appeared a few times. This chain connects TRBV9 to TRBJ2-2, with a tentative D call TRBD1 (5 bases). V shed 7 bases and J shed 2 bases, with 12 bases lying between them. In germline, CDR1 is SGDLS, CDR2 YYNGEE. CDR3 length: 14 amino acids. The CDR3 sequence is CASGYRLNTGELFF. For the CDR3, the DNA is TGTGCCAGCGGATACAGGTTAAACACCGGGGAGCTGTTTTTT.

For this clonotype: Compared with germline, one end of the junction differs, possibly owing to a read error. This sequence joins TRBV2 and TRBJ2-3; 7 bases fit TRBD2. Germline V lookup: CDR1 SNHLY, CDR2 FYNNEI. This CDR3 is 15 amino acids long. The CDR3 sequence is CASSKAGPSTGTQYF. CDR3 coding DNA: TGTGCCAGCAGTAAAGCGGGGCCTTCCACGGGTACGCAGTATTTT.

The V and J genes are TRBV3-1 and TRBJ2-7; D gene uncertain. Germline V gene sequence: CDR1 LGHDT, CDR2 YNNKEL (reference sequence). V lost 0 bases, J lost 1 base, and 13 bases lay in between. CDR3 length: 16 amino acids. CDR3 amino acids: CASSQDRGWGSYEQYF. CDR3 coding DNA: TGTGCCAGCAGCCAAGATCGAGGATGGGGATCCTACGAGCAGTACTTC.

The J gene is TRBJ1-6, the V gene TRBV25-1; 9 bases agree with TRBD1. This CDR3 has 19 residues. The V segment lost 5 bases and the J segment 0 bases; nucleotides outside the gene matches: 11. Germline V gene sequence: CDR1 MGHDK, CDR2 SYGVNS. CDR3 in amino acids: CASSKTGTGLSSYNSPLHF. As DNA, the CDR3 is TGTGCCAGCAGTAAAACCGGGACAGGGTTAAGCTCCTATAATTCACCCCTCCACTTT.

The chain recombines TRBV12-5 with TRBJ2-4, with D possibly TRBD2 on 6 matching bases. Trimming removed 3 bases from V and 9 bases from J, with 24 bases in between. The CDR3 runs to 17 residues. Germline V CDR1 and CDR2: LGHNT, FRNRAP. This CDR3 is CASGFVIPGRDFGIQYF. The CDR3 DNA reads as TGTGCTAGTGGTTTTGTAATTCCGGGACGGGACTTCGGCATTCAGTACTTC.